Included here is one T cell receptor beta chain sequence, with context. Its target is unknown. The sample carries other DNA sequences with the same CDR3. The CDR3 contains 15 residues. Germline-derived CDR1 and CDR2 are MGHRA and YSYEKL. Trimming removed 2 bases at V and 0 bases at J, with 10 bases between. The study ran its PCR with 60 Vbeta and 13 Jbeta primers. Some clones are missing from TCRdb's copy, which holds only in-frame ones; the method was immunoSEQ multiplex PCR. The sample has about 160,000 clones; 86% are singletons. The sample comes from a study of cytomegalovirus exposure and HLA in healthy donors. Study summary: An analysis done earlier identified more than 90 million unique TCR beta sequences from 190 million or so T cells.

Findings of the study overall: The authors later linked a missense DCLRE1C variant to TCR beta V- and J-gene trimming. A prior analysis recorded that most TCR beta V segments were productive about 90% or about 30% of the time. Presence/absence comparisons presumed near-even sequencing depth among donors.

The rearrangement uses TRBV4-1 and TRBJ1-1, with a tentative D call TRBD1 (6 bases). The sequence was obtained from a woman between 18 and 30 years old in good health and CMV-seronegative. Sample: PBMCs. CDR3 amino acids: CASSQNRVLNTEAFF. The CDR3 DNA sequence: TGCGCCAGCAGCCAAAACAGGGTGTTGAACACTGAAGCTTTCTTT.